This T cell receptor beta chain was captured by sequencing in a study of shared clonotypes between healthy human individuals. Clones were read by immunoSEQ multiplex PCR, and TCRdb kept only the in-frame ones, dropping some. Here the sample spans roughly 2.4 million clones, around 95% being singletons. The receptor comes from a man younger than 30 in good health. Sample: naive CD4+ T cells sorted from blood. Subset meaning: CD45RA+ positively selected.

The CDR3 DNA follows: TGTGCCAGCAGTTTAGCACCCTCCTATGGCTACACCTTC. Amino acids: CASSLAPSYGYTF. The rearrangement uses TRBV28 and TRBJ1-2; no definite D call. Deletions cut 2 bases from V and 4 bases from J, with 8 bases between. The length of the CDR3 is 13 residues. Germline-derived CDR1 and CDR2 are MDHEN and SYDVKM.